This TCR beta chain was sequenced during a study of blood T cell repertoires in COVID-19. The wider study: Sample material is recorded as cDNA or gDNA derived from T cells, B-cell-depleted T cells, or PBMCs.

This clone was seen a handful of times. CDR3 length: 15 residues. V was pared by 6 bases and J by 8 bases, with 12 bases of the junction left unmatched. Germline CDR1 is MNHEY and CDR2 is SVGAGI. Method: immunoSEQ multiplex PCR; TCRdb's copy keeps in-frame clones and lacks some. The repertoire includes about 180,000 clones, 70% to 90% of them detected once, and less than 3% sits in the top ten. The TCR was taken from a woman younger than 45 with active or convalescent COVID-19. The J gene is TRBJ2-1, the V gene TRBV6-5; 8 nucleotides match TRBD2. Sequencing input: peripheral blood. The CDR3 DNA reads TGTGCCAGCAGCCCCCTCACGGGGGGGGTGGATGAGCAGTTCTTC. This codes for CASSPLTGGVDEQFF.